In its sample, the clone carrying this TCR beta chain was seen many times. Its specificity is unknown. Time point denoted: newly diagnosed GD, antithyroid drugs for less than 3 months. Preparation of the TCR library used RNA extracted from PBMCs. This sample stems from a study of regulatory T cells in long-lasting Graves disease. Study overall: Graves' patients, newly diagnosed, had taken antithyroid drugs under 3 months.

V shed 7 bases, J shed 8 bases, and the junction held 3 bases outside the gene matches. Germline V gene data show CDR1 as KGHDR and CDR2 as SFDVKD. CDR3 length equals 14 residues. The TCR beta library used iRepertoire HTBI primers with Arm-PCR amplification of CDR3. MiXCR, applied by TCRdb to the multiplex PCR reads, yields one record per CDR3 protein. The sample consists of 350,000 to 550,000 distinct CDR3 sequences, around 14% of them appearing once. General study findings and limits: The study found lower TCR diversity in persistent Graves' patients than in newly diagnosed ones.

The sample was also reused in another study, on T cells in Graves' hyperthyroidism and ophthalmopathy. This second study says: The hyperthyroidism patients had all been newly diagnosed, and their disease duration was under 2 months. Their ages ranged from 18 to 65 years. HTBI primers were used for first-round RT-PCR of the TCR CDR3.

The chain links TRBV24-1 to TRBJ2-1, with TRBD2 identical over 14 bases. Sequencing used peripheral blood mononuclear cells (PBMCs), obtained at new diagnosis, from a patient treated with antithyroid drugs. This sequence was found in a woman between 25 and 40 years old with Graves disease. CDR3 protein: CATSGTSGSYEQFF. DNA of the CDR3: TGTGCCACCAGCGGGACTAGCGGGAGTTATGAGCAGTTCTTC.